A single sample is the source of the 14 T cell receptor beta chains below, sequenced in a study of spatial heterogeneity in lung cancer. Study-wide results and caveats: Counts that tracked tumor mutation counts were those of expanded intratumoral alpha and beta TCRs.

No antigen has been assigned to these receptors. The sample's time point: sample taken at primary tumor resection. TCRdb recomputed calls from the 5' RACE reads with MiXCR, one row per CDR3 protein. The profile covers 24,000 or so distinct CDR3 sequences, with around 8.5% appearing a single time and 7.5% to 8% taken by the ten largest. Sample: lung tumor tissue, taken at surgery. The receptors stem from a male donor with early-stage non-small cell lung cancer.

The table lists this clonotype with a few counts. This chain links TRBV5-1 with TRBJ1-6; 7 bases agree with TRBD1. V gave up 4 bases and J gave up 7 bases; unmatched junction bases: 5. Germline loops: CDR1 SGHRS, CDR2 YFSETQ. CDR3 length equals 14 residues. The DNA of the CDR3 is TGCGCCAGCAGCCAAGGGACAGTAAATTCACCCCTCCACTTT. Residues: CASSQGTVNSPLHF.

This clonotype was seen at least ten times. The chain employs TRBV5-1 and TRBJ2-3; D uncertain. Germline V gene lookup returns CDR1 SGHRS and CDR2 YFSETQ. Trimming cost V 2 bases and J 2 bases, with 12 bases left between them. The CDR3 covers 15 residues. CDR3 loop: CASSFTGFSTDTQYF. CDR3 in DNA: TGCGCCAGCAGCTTCACCGGGTTTTCCACAGATACGCAGTATTTT.

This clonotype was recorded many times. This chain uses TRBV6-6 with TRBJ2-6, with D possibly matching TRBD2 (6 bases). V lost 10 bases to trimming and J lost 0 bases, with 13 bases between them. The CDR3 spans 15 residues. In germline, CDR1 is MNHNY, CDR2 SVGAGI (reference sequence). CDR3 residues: CATSSGGSGANVLTF. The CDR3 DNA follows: TGTGCCACGTCCTCCGGGGGCTCTGGGGCCAACGTCCTGACTTTC.

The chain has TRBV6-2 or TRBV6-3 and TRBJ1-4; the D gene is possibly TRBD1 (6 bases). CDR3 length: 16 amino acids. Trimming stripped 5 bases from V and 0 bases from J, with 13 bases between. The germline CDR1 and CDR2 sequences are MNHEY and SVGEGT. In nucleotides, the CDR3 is TGTGCCAGCAGTACAAGACAGGAGGCAACTAATGAAAAACTGTTTTTT. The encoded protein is CASSTRQEATNEKLFF.

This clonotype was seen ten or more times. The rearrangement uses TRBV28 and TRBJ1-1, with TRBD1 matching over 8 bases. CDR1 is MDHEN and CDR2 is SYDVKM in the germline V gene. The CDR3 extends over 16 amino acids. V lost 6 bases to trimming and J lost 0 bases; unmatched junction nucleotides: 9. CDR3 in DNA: TGTGCCAGCAGAGCCCTCAGACAGGGGATGAACACTGAAGCTTTCTTT. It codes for CASRALRQGMNTEAFF. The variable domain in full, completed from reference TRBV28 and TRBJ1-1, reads DVKVTQSSRYLVKRTGEKVFLECVQDMDHENMFWYRQDPGLGLRLIYFSYDVKMKEKGDIPEGYSVSREKKERFSLILESASTNQTSMYLCASRALRQGMNTEAFFGQGTRLTVV.

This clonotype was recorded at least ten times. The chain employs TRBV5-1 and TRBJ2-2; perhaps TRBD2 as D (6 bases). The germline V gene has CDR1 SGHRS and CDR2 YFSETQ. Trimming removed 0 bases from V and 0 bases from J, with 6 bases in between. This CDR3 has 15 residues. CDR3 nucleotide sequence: TGCGCCAGCAGCTTGGGCGGGGCGAACACCGGGGAGCTGTTTTTT. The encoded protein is CASSLGGANTGELFF.

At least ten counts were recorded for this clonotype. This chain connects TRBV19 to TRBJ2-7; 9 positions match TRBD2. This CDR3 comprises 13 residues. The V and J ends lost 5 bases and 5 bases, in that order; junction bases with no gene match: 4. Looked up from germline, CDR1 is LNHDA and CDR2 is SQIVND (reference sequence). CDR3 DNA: TGTGCCAGTAGTCCCGGACTAGCGAACGAGCAGTACTTC. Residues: CASSPGLANEQYF.

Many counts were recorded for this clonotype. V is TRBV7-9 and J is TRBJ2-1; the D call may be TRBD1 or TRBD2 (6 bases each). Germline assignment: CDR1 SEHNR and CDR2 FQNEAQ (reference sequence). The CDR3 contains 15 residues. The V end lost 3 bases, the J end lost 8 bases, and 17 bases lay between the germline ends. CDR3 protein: CASSLSRGPKDEQFF. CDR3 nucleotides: TGTGCCAGCAGCTTGTCTCGGGGGCCGAAGGATGAGCAGTTCTTC. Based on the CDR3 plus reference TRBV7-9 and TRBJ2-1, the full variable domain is DTGVSQNPRHKITKRGQNVTFRCDPISEHNRLYWYRQTLGQGPEFLTYFQNEAQLEKSRLLSDRFSAERPKGSFSTLEIQRTEQGDSAMYLCASSLSRGPKDEQFFGPGTRLTVL.

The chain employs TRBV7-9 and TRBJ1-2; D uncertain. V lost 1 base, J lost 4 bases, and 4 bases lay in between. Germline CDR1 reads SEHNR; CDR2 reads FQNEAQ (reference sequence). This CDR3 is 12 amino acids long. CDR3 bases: TGTGCCAGCAGCTTAGGGCCCTATGGCTACACCTTC. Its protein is CASSLGPYGYTF.

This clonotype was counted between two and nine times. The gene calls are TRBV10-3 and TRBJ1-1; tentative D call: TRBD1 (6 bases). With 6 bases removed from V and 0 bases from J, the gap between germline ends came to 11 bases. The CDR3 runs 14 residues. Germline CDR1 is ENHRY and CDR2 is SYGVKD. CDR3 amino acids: CAIRLGQLNTEAFF. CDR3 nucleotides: TGTGCCATCAGGCTCGGACAGTTGAACACTGAAGCTTTCTTT.

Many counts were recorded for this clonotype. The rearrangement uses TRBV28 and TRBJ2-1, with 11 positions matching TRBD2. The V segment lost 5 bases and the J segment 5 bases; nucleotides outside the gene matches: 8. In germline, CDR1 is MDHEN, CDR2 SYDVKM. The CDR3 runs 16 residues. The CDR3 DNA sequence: TGTGCCAGCAGTCCAACCGGGACTAGCGGCAACAATGAGCAGTTCTTC. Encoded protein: CASSPTGTSGNNEQFF.

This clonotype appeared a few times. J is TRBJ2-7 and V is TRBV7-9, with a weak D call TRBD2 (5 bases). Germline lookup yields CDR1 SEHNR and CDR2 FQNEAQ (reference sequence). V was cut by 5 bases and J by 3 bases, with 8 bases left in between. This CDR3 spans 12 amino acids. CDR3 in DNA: TGTGCCAGCAGCGAAGGGAGCTACGAGCAGTACTTC. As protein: CASSEGSYEQYF.

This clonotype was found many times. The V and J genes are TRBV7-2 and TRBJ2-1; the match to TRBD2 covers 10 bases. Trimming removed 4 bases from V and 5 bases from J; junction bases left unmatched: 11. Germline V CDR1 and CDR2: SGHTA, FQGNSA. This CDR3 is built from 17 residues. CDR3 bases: TGTGCCAGCAGCTCGACGACTGGGCTAGCGGGAGACAATGAGCAGTTCTTC. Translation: CASSSTTGLAGDNEQFF.

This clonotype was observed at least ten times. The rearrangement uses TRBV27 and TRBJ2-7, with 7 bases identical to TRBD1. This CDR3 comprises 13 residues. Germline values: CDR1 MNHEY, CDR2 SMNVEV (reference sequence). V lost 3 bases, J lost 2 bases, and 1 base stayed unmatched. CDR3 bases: TGTGCCAGCAGTTTCGACAGGGCCTACGAGCAGTACTTC. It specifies CASSFDRAYEQYF.